The present TCR beta chain was sequenced within a study of T cells in Graves' hyperthyroidism and ophthalmopathy. Amplification of TCR beta CDR3 regions used RNA as the template. First-round RT-PCR with HTBI primers amplified the TCR CDR3 region. TCRdb passed the multiplex PCR reads through MiXCR, listing each CDR3 protein once. This table has fewer than 500,000 distinct CDR3 sequences, 13% to 15% appearing once. This clonotype was observed at least ten times. Diagnoses were established using clinical symptoms, serum thyroxine and TRAb, thyroid ultrasound and orbital computed tomography. Around 10 ml fresh peripheral blood yielded the PBMCs. Specimen: blood. The source is a woman aged 25 to 39 with Graves' ophthalmopathy.

CDR3 loop: CASSEGAVGGTGDEQFF. The CDR3 DNA is TGTGCCAGCAGCGAGGGGGCGGTGGGGGGGACGGGGGATGAGCAGTTCTTC. The chain joins TRBV4-2 to TRBJ2-1; D may correspond to TRBD1 or TRBD2 (7 bases each). The CDR3 is 17 residues long. Trimming cost V 5 bases and J 8 bases, with 25 bases left between them. CDR1 and CDR2 from the germline V gene are LGHNA and YNFKEQ.